This TCR beta chain was observed in a study of monozygotic twins with inflammatory bowel disease. The quantity of total RNA per TCR library was 3500 ng. TCRdb re-called the 5' RACE reads; every CDR3 protein appears as one record, without DNA. Its table records around 450,000 distinct CDR3 sequences. Remarks on this clonotype: The antigen is undetermined.

The study's findings and limits: There was no way to distinguish the different T cell subtypes. No detectable difference in repertoire similarity separated concordant from discordant twins, possibly as a result of limited power. Some repertoire variability may stem from patients' differing immunosuppressive treatments.

There are 19 residues in the CDR3. Germline V CDR1 and CDR2: SGHAT, FQNNGV. Sample: blood. The chain uses TRBV11-2 and TRBJ2-2; as DNA is missing, the TRBD2 call by TCRdb cannot be tested. This receptor was identified in a human donor with ulcerative colitis or Crohn's disease, or a healthy co-twin of an affected twin (not recorded which). CDR3 region: CASSLRSARNTKNTGELFF.